This T cell receptor beta chain originates from a study of identical twins. V shed 6 bases and J shed 2 bases, with 16 bases lying between them. This CDR3 spans 16 amino acids. This clonotype was detected a few times. TCRdb re-called the 5' RACE reads through MiXCR, storing one row per CDR3 protein. The sample carries 400,000 to 550,000 distinct CDR3 sequences, 14% recorded once. The same sample was also studied in work on yellow fever vaccine responses in identical twins.

The source of this sequence is a woman between 18 and 29 years old in good health. The specimen sequenced was CD4+ T cells sorted from blood. V is TRBV12-3 or TRBV12-4 and J is TRBJ2-2, with D maybe TRBD2 (6 bases). The CDR3 region has the DNA TGTGCCAGCAGCCCAGAGGCGGGGCGCAACACCGGGGAGCTGTTTTTT. It encodes CASSPEAGRNTGELFF.